This T cell receptor (beta chain) was captured in a study of prognosis after radiotherapy for stage I lung cancer. About the study: Roughly 5 patients had oligometastatic NSCLC after surgical resection of the primary tumor, and 13 to 15 had newly diagnosed primary stage I lung tumors.

The study's findings and limits: Lower Shannon entropy after stereotactic body radiation therapy was observed in patients who went on to develop distant metastases. Unique TCR clone counts went down once patients had stereotactic body radiation therapy, median around 10,000 versus 6,900.

Comment on this clonotype: The antigen remains unidentified.

Two-round multiplex PCR on genomic DNA was the method by which TCR beta CDR3 was amplified. Every TRBV and TRBJ gene had its own specific primer in first-round PCR. TCRdb re-called the multiplex PCR reads through MiXCR, storing one row per CDR3 protein. The sample includes about 19,000 distinct CDR3 sequences, 45% to 70% of them seen just once. The receptor comes from a donor over 45 with non-small cell lung cancer. This material consisted of PBMCs, taken before or after stereotactic body radiation therapy (not recorded which).

The CDR3 spells CASIGLSGIGEQYF. For the CDR3, the DNA is TGTGCCAGCATTGGACTATCGGGAATTGGGGAGCAGTACTTC. This chain links TRBV28 with TRBJ2-7; possibly TRBD2 for D (6 bases). There are 14 residues in the CDR3. Trimming removed 7 bases at V and 7 bases at J, with 20 bases between. Germline V gene data show CDR1 as MDHEN and CDR2 as SYDVKM.